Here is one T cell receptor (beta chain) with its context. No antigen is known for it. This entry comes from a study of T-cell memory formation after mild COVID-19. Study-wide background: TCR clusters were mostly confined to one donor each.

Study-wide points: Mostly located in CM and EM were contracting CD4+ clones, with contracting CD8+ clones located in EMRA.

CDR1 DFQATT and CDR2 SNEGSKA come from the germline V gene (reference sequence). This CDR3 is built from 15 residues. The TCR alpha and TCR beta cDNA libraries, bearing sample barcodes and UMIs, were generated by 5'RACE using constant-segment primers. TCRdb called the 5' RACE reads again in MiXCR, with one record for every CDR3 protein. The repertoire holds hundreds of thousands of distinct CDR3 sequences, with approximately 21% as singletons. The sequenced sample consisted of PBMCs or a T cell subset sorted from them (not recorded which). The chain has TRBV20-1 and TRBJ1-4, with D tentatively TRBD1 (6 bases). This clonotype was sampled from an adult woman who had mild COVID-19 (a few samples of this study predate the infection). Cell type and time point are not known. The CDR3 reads CSGTNRARYNEKLFF. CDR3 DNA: TGCAGCGGCACCAACAGGGCTCGCTATAATGAAAAACTGTTTTTT.